A single sample gave rise to the 32 T cell receptor beta chains below, sequenced in a study of shared clonotypes between healthy human individuals. CD45RO-negative, CCR7-selected cells formed the naive CD8 fraction, which excluded terminally differentiated effector memory CD45RA+ cells. Assay: immunoSEQ multiplex PCR; the TCRdb copy retains only in-frame clones and omits some. The data show some 2.1 million clones, about 94% seen once. Sequenced sample: naive CD8+ T cells sorted from blood. These receptors all come from a man between 18 and 35 years old in good health.

This sequence joins TRBV29-1 and TRBJ2-7; D not resolved. V was cut by 5 bases and J by 0 bases, with 11 bases left in between. Per germline, CDR1 SQVTM and CDR2 ANQGSEA. The CDR3 totals 13 residues. The CDR3 region is CSVLMAVSYEQYF. The CDR3 region has the DNA TGCAGCGTTCTTATGGCGGTCTCCTACGAGCAGTACTTC.

J is TRBJ2-7 and V is TRBV30, with TRBD1 as a possible D gene (5 bases). Germline lookup yields CDR1 GTSNPN and CDR2 SVGIG (reference sequence). V gave up 5 bases and J gave up 6 bases, with 17 bases separating them. The CDR3 runs to 13 residues. The DNA of the CDR3 is TGTGCCTGGGGGGCGGCGACCATGGGCGAGCAGTACTTC. It encodes CAWGAATMGEQYF.

This clone was observed once. The J gene is TRBJ1-2, the V gene TRBV6-1; D may be TRBD1 (5 bases). The V end lost 2 bases, the J end lost 0 bases, and 16 bases lay between the germline ends. This CDR3 has 17 residues. Looked up from germline, CDR1 is MNHNS and CDR2 is SASEGT. CDR3 sequence: CASSEKWVDSPNYGYTF. CDR3 coding DNA: TGTGCCAGCAGTGAAAAGTGGGTCGACAGCCCTAACTATGGCTACACCTTC.

The V and J genes are TRBV6-1 and TRBJ1-5; D remains unclear. The CDR3 sequence is 14 residues long. Per the germline V gene, CDR1 is MNHNS and CDR2 is SASEGT. V was clipped by 8 bases and J by 5 bases, with 16 bases between them. CDR3 sequence reads: CASCGRERYQPQHF. In DNA, the CDR3 is TGTGCCAGCTGCGGACGGGAGAGGTATCAGCCCCAGCATTTT.

The chain couples TRBV6-6 to TRBJ1-1, with D perhaps matching TRBD1 (5 bases). Deletions cut 5 bases from V and 0 bases from J, with 16 bases between. This CDR3 is 16 amino acids long. The germline gives CDR1 MNHNY, CDR2 SVGAGI (reference sequence). The DNA for the CDR3 is TGTGCCAGCAGTCCACCGACATGGGGCATGAACACTGAAGCTTTCTTT. Residues: CASSPPTWGMNTEAFF.

The gene calls are TRBV13 and TRBJ2-7, with D unresolved. Looked up from germline, CDR1 is PRHDT and CDR2 is FYEKMQ (reference sequence). Deletions cut 4 bases from V and 9 bases from J, with 16 bases between. This CDR3 spans 13 amino acids. The CDR3 is CASSYDLDGGQYF. The CDR3, as DNA: TGTGCCAGCAGCTACGATCTGGATGGCGGGCAGTACTTC.

V usage is TRBV5-6 and J usage is TRBJ1-2; no clear D gene. Per germline, CDR1 SGHDT and CDR2 YYEEEE. This CDR3 comprises 16 residues. The V gene lost 0 bases and the J gene lost 0 bases, with 12 bases spanning the gap. The CDR3: CASSLELENPNYGYTF. The DNA of the CDR3 is TGTGCCAGCAGCTTGGAGCTAGAAAATCCTAACTATGGCTACACCTTC. Complete variable domain (other parts from reference TRBV5-6 and TRBJ1-2): DAGVTQSPTHLIKTRGQQVTLRCSPKSGHDTVSWYQQALGQGPQFIFQYYEEEERQRGNFPDRFSGHQFPNYSSELNVNALLLGDSALYLCASSLELENPNYGYTFGSGTRLTVV.

The CDR3 is CASSLGLGASSYEQYF. DNA of the CDR3: TGTGCCAGCAGCTTGGGGTTAGGGGCGAGCTCCTACGAGCAGTACTTC. The chain links TRBV5-4 to TRBJ2-7; weak D call: TRBD1 (5 bases). The V and J ends lost 0 bases and 0 bases respectively, with 13 bases between them. Germline lookup yields CDR1 SGHNT and CDR2 YYREEE (reference sequence). The CDR3 contains 16 residues.

Remarks on this clone: At the DNA level, this CDR3 is encoded by other sequences in the same sample as well. This chain joins TRBV7-9 and TRBJ2-7, with D unresolved. Trimming stripped 4 bases from V and 3 bases from J, with 7 bases between. Per germline, CDR1 SEHNR and CDR2 FQNEAQ (reference sequence). The CDR3 spans 12 residues. The CDR3 DNA follows: TGTGCCAGCAGCTCCGGCATCTACGAGCAGTACTTC. Protein: CASSSGIYEQYF.

The rearrangement uses TRBV5-5 and TRBJ2-7; D unresolved. The CDR3 spans 13 residues. The ends were cut back, 2 bases at V and 4 bases at J, with 10 bases in the middle. CDR1 is SGHKS and CDR2 is YYEKEE in the germline V gene (reference sequence). The CDR3 region has the DNA TGTGCCAGCAGCTTTGCAGATACTTACGAGCAGTACTTC. It translates to CASSFADTYEQYF.

The chain combines TRBV6-5 with TRBJ2-7, with 9 bases fitting TRBD2. The CDR3 spans 15 residues. CDR1 is MNHEY and CDR2 is SVGAGI in the germline V gene. J was trimmed by 4 bases and V by 0 bases; bases with no gene match: 4. CDR3 protein: CASSYSSGGQYEQYF. The CDR3 bases are TGTGCCAGCAGTTACTCTAGCGGGGGCCAATACGAGCAGTACTTC.

This chain connects TRBV10-3 to TRBJ2-7; 9 bases are a match to TRBD1. The V gene's germline CDR1 is ENHRY and CDR2 SYGVKD. CDR3 length equals 15 residues. V shed 4 bases, J shed 6 bases, and the junction held 10 bases outside the gene matches. In nucleotides, the CDR3 is TGTGCCATCAGTGCCGCCGGAGGGACAGGGTCCGAGCAGTACTTC. Encoded protein: CAISAAGGTGSEQYF.

The chain has TRBV7-3 and TRBJ2-3; 10 bases are a match to TRBD2. CDR1 SGHTA and CDR2 FQGTGA come from the germline V gene. V shed 0 bases, J shed 4 bases, and the junction held 1 base outside the gene matches. The CDR3 length is 15 residues. CDR3 in amino acids: CASSLTAGGSDTQYF. CDR3 bases: TGTGCCAGCAGCTTAACAGCGGGGGGGTCAGATACGCAGTATTTT.

V is TRBV11-1 and J is TRBJ2-7; 8 bases agree with TRBD1. J lost 2 bases, V lost 1 base, and 4 bases had no gene match. This CDR3 region has 15 residues. CDR1 and CDR2 from the germline V gene are SGHAT and FQDESV (reference sequence). The CDR3: CASSLEKQGAYEQYF. The CDR3 nucleotides are TGTGCCAGCAGCTTAGAGAAACAGGGGGCCTACGAGCAGTACTTC.

The chain joins TRBV25-1 to TRBJ1-1, with TRBD1 as a possible D gene (5 bases). The CDR3 is made up of 12 amino acids. Trimming left V 8 bases short and J 4 bases short, with 11 bases between. Looked up from germline, CDR1 is MGHDK and CDR2 is SYGVNS. The CDR3 reads CASGGEVTEAFF. In nucleotides, the CDR3 is TGTGCCAGCGGGGGGGAGGTCACTGAAGCTTTCTTT.

As for this clone: This sample includes further DNA sequences coding for the same CDR3. The chain is built from TRBV9 and TRBJ2-2; D is ambiguous. CDR3 length: 13 residues. The ends were cut back, 0 bases at V and 6 bases at J, with 6 bases in the middle. Germline loops: CDR1 SGDLS, CDR2 YYNGEE. The CDR3 here is CASSVGLAGELFF. CDR3 in DNA: TGTGCCAGCAGCGTAGGATTGGCCGGGGAGCTGTTTTTT.

With respect to this clone: Other nucleotide sequences in the sample specify the same CDR3. The rearrangement uses TRBV18 and TRBJ2-7; possible D gene TRBD2, 5 bases. The germline CDR1 and CDR2 sequences are KGHSH and LQKENI. The V and J ends lost 3 bases and 4 bases respectively, with 13 bases between them. The CDR3 extends over 14 amino acids. CDR3 coding DNA: TGTGCCAGCTCACCCCCCGCGGGCGGGTACGAGCAGTACTTC. The encoded protein is CASSPPAGGYEQYF.

The rearrangement links TRBV7-2 to TRBJ2-7, with D possibly being TRBD2 (6 bases). This CDR3 has 14 residues. CDR1 and CDR2 from the germline V gene are SGHTA and FQGNSA. Trimming took 2 bases from V and 4 from J, leaving 12 bases between them. This CDR3 is CASSLPAGRYEQYF. CDR3 DNA: TGTGCCAGCAGCTTACCAGCGGGTAGATACGAGCAGTACTTC.

The chain joins TRBV7-9 to TRBJ1-1, with D uncertain. Looked up from germline, CDR1 is SEHNR and CDR2 is FQNEAQ (reference sequence). V lost 8 bases, J lost 7 bases, and 17 bases lay in between. CDR3 size: 13 residues. CDR3 sequence: CASDQLGIFEAFF. CDR3 bases: TGTGCCAGCGACCAGTTGGGGATCTTTGAAGCTTTCTTT.

About this clone itself: This sample includes further DNA sequences coding for the same CDR3. The chain recombines TRBV30 with TRBJ1-5; tentative D call: TRBD1 (6 bases). Per germline, CDR1 GTSNPN and CDR2 SVGIG (reference sequence). The CDR3 sequence is 13 residues long. Trimming took 2 bases from V and 4 from J, leaving 9 bases between them. Written as DNA, the CDR3 is TGTGCCTGGAGTACCCAGGGGAATCAGCCCCAGCATTTT. Protein: CAWSTQGNQPQHF.

The chain is built from TRBV9 and TRBJ1-2; D might be TRBD1 (5 bases). CDR1 SGDLS and CDR2 YYNGEE come from the germline V gene. The V and J ends lost 5 bases and 5 bases respectively, with 10 bases between them. The CDR3 covers 12 residues. The CDR3 protein is CASSGGIYGYTF. The DNA of the CDR3 is TGTGCCAGCAGTGGGGGAATTTATGGCTACACCTTC.

The rearrangement joins TRBV27 to TRBJ2-3; 7 nucleotides match TRBD2. The CDR3 sequence is 15 residues long. V gave up 4 bases and J gave up 1 base; unmatched junction bases: 5. Germline loops: CDR1 MNHEY, CDR2 SMNVEV (reference sequence). The CDR3: CASSSTSAGTDTQYF. CDR3 DNA: TGTGCCAGCAGTTCCACTAGCGCCGGCACAGATACGCAGTATTTT.

The J gene is TRBJ2-7, the V gene TRBV10-3; D is unresolved. With 5 bases removed from V and 6 bases from J, the gap between germline ends came to 11 bases. The CDR3 contains 12 residues. Germline CDR1 is ENHRY and CDR2 is SYGVKD. The CDR3 DNA follows: TGTGCCATCAGTCCACCCAGTGGCGAGCAGTACTTC. This translates into CAISPPSGEQYF.

V and J are TRBV9 and TRBJ2-7, with 7 bases fitting TRBD1. V dropped 0 bases and J dropped 5; count of bases not matched to a gene: 8. CDR1 is SGDLS, CDR2 YYNGEE, per germline. The CDR3 has 15 residues. CDR3: CASSVEEGGPDEQYF. CDR3 coding DNA: TGTGCCAGCAGCGTAGAAGAAGGGGGCCCCGACGAGCAGTACTTC. The full variable domain, with the rest looked up from reference TRBV9 and TRBJ2-7, is DSGVTQTPKHLITATGQRVTLRCSPRSGDLSVYWYQQSLDQGLQFLIQYYNGEERAKGNILERFSAQQFPDLHSELNLSSLELGDSALYFCASSVEEGGPDEQYFGPGTRLTVT.

This clone appeared a single time. Other DNA sequences in this sample translate to the same CDR3. This rearrangement joins TRBV7-9 to TRBJ1-3; D not resolved. The V gene's germline CDR1 is SEHNR and CDR2 FQNEAQ (reference sequence). The CDR3 extends over 14 amino acids. V was shortened by 2 bases and J by 4 bases, with 9 bases between the two germline ends. The CDR3 coding sequence is TGTGCCAGCAGCTTAAGTACTGCCGGAAACACCATATATTTT. It codes for CASSLSTAGNTIYF.

This chain joins TRBV15 and TRBJ1-2; 8 bases fit TRBD1. The CDR3 has 17 residues. Germline V gene lookup returns CDR1 LNHNV and CDR2 YYDKDF (reference sequence). V shed 1 base, J shed 5 bases, and the junction held 12 bases outside the gene matches. The CDR3 nucleotides read TGTGCCACCAGCAGAGTTCTTTCAGGGGGCGCAGGATATGGCTACACCTTC. Translated: CATSRVLSGGAGYGYTF.

Of note for this clone: This sample includes further DNA sequences coding for the same CDR3. V gene TRBV6-5 combines with J gene TRBJ2-7, with D maybe TRBD2 (6 bases). In germline, CDR1 is MNHEY, CDR2 SVGAGI. There are 14 residues in the CDR3. Trimming pared 2 bases from V and 0 bases from J, leaving 8 bases between. The CDR3 DNA sequence: TGTGCCAGCAGTTACGACGGGAGCTCCTACGAGCAGTACTTC. Its protein product is CASSYDGSSYEQYF.

As to this clone: Within the sample, other DNA sequences also encode this same CDR3. The chain combines TRBV27 with TRBJ2-1; possible D gene TRBD2, 6 bases. The germline gives CDR1 MNHEY, CDR2 SMNVEV (reference sequence). Trimming took 3 bases from V and 6 from J, leaving 12 bases between them. This CDR3 is built from 14 residues. The CDR3 protein is CASSLVGAGNEQFF. The CDR3 DNA reads as TGTGCCAGCAGTTTGGTGGGAGCGGGCAATGAGCAGTTCTTC.

CDR3 amino acids: CATSTGVPQETQYF. In nucleotides, the CDR3 is TGCGCCACCTCGACAGGGGTCCCTCAAGAGACCCAGTACTTC. The V call is TRBV5-1, the J call TRBJ2-5; 8 bases match TRBD1. Trimming at V came to 9 bases and at J to 2 bases, leaving 9 bases not matched to a gene. This CDR3 is 14 amino acids long. Germline V gene lookup returns CDR1 SGHRS and CDR2 YFSETQ.

The sample holds a few counts of this clone. The chain employs TRBV30 and TRBJ2-6; TRBD2 might be the D (6 bases). V was clipped by 2 bases and J by 2 bases, with 7 bases between them. Germline V lookup: CDR1 GTSNPN, CDR2 SVGIG (reference sequence). CDR3 length equals 14 residues. The CDR3 coding sequence is TGTGCCTGGAGTTGGGGGGCTGGGGCCAACGTCCTGACTTTC. Protein: CAWSWGAGANVLTF.

The chain links TRBV2 to TRBJ2-5; a weak D match, TRBD2 (6 bases). The CDR3 is made up of 14 amino acids. Germline V gene sequence: CDR1 SNHLY, CDR2 FYNNEI. The germline V and J ends were trimmed by 5 bases and 3 bases, with 13 bases remaining between them. The CDR3 DNA reads TGTGCCAGCAGTAAAGGGTGGGGGGAAGAGACCCAGTACTTC. Its translation: CASSKGWGEETQYF. The whole variable domain, filled in from reference TRBV2 and TRBJ2-5, reads EPEVTQTPSHQVTQMGQEVILRCVPISNHLYFYWYRQILGQKVEFLVSFYNNEISEKSEIFDDQFSVERPDGSNFTLKIRSTKLEDSAMYFCASSKGWGEETQYFGPGTRLLVL.

This chain uses TRBV29-1 with TRBJ2-3, with a tentative D call TRBD1 (6 bases). Germline CDR1 SQVTM, CDR2 ANQGSEA. V dropped 3 bases and J dropped 2 bases, with 12 bases sitting between them. This CDR3 is 14 amino acids long. CDR3: CSVDAGENTDTQYF. The CDR3 DNA follows: TGCAGCGTTGACGCAGGGGAGAACACAGATACGCAGTATTTT.